The entry that follows covers one T cell receptor (beta chain) sequence. Its antigen remains unknown. Trimming removed 8 bases at V and 6 bases at J, with 11 bases between. Germline V gene data show CDR1 as MDHEN and CDR2 as SYDVKM. The CDR3 extends over 11 amino acids. This table comes from immunoSEQ multiplex PCR, and its TCRdb copy is limited to in-frame clones, with some not included. The sample records a few thousand clones, 79% being singletons. Bead-separated CD4+, CD4+CD8+, CD57+ or CD56+ fractions, or PBMC, were used. These data are taken from a study of STAT5B mutations in CD4+ large granular lymphocyte leukemia. Study-level information: When available, cryopreserved cells underwent CD8+ depletion before CD4+ selection. Points from the study as a whole: Without HLA matching, higher CD4+ than CD8+ T-LGLL clonality could reflect small sample size.

This clonotype was obtained from a woman in her seventies with CD4+ T-cell large granular lymphocyte leukemia. The gene calls are TRBV28 and TRBJ2-7; D not resolved. The specimen sequenced was PBMCs. The CDR3 sequence is CASAGRVEQYF. CDR3 in DNA: TGTGCCAGCGCCGGACGTGTCGAGCAGTACTTC.